The 10 T cell receptor beta chains below come from one sample, sequenced in a study of CD8 T cells in Susac syndrome. When the RNA was reverse transcribed, random hexamers were used with an input of roughly 0.45 to 1 ug. TCRdb re-called the immunoSEQ multiplex PCR reads through MiXCR, storing one row per CDR3 protein. The table records 250,000 to 300,000 distinct CDR3 sequences, about 82% of them present only once. The material sequenced was CD8+ T cells from PBMCs. The receptors were sampled from a human donor with multiple sclerosis.

This chain uses TRBV2 with TRBJ2-5; 10 positions match TRBD1. The CDR3 extends over 16 amino acids. Germline V gene lookup returns CDR1 SNHLY and CDR2 FYNNEI. Trimming cost V 6 bases and J 5 bases; bases outside gene matches: 12. CDR3 DNA: TGTGCCAGCAGGACTACGGGACAGGGGAATAGGGAGACCCAGTACTTC. Translation: CASRTTGQGNRETQYF.

The V call is TRBV3-1, the J call TRBJ1-6; D call uncertain. CDR3 length equals 17 residues. Looked up from germline, CDR1 is LGHDT and CDR2 is YNNKEL (reference sequence). The V end lost 4 bases, the J end lost 0 bases, and 13 bases lay between the germline ends. CDR3 DNA sequence: TGTGCCAGCAGCCCCCGAGAGGCGAGCTCCTATAATTCACCCCTCCACTTT. Its protein product is CASSPREASSYNSPLHF.

This clonotype was counted a single time. The CDR3 sequence is CSAAPGRFHYEQYF. The CDR3 nucleotides are TGCAGTGCCGCCCCGGGACGGTTCCACTACGAGCAGTACTTC. This chain connects TRBV20-1 to TRBJ2-7; D is possibly TRBD1 or TRBD2 (5 bases each). The V and J ends lost 6 bases and 3 bases respectively, with 18 bases between them. CDR3 length equals 14 residues. Germline CDR1 DFQATT, CDR2 SNEGSKA (reference sequence).

The genes are TRBV2 and TRBJ2-1; TRBD2 aligns across 16 bases. Germline V lookup: CDR1 SNHLY, CDR2 FYNNEI. There are 17 residues in the CDR3. Trimming cost V 8 bases and J 8 bases; bases outside gene matches: 12. In DNA, the CDR3 is TGTGCCAGCGAGGGACTAGCGGGAGGGCCGGGGGAGGATGAGCAGTTCTTC. Encoded protein: CASEGLAGGPGEDEQFF.

The chain couples TRBV28 to TRBJ1-1; the D is unclear. V dropped 4 bases and J dropped 7 bases, with 13 bases sitting between them. From germline, CDR1 is MDHEN and CDR2 SYDVKM. CDR3 length: 13 amino acids. CDR3 sequence (DNA): TGTGCCAGCAGTTCCCTGGACCGAATTGAAGCTTTCTTT. This translates into CASSSLDRIEAFF.

CDR3 residues: CASSSGEGPVDEQYF. CDR3 coding DNA: TGTGCCAGCAGTTCCGGGGAGGGGCCTGTGGACGAGCAGTACTTC. V and J are TRBV27 and TRBJ2-7; TRBD2 matches 7 bases. The CDR3 is 15 amino acids. V shed 4 bases and J 5 bases; nucleotides not matched to a gene: 11. Per germline, CDR1 MNHEY and CDR2 SMNVEV (reference sequence).

The rearrangement uses TRBV12-3 or TRBV12-4 and TRBJ2-7; TRBD2 aligns across 9 bases. Losses at the gene ends were 5 bases for V and 2 bases for J; bases not matched to a gene: 10. The CDR3 is 16 residues long. This chain's CDR3 is CASSRGRLADPYEQYF. As DNA, the CDR3 is TGTGCCAGCAGTAGGGGGAGACTAGCGGATCCCTACGAGCAGTACTTC.

This sequence joins TRBV25-1 and TRBJ2-3, with D possibly matching TRBD2 (5 bases). This CDR3 spans 14 amino acids. Germline V gene lookup returns CDR1 MGHDK and CDR2 SYGVNS. Trimming stripped 10 bases from V and 3 bases from J, with 17 bases between. CDR3 bases: TGTGCCACCTCGGACTTAGTCCTAACAGATACGCAGTATTTT. Amino acids: CATSDLVLTDTQYF.

The V and J genes are TRBV7-2 and TRBJ2-1; 9 bases align to TRBD1. The germline gives CDR1 SGHTA, CDR2 FQGNSA. The CDR3 has 16 residues. V was clipped by 3 bases and J by 5 bases; unmatched bases: 8. CDR3 sequence: CASSFPWDRDDNEQFF. The CDR3 nucleotides are TGTGCCAGCAGCTTTCCTTGGGACAGGGATGACAATGAGCAGTTCTTC. Full variable domain (missing parts from reference TRBV7-2 and TRBJ2-1): GAGVSQSPSNKVTEKGKDVELRCDPISGHTALYWYRQSLGQGLEFLIYFQGNSAPDKSGLPSDRFSAERTGGSVSTLTIQRTQQEDSAVYLCASSFPWDRDDNEQFFGPGTRLTVL.

The rearrangement joins TRBV6-2 or TRBV6-3 to TRBJ1-5, with D unclear. The CDR3 has 12 amino acids. V was pared by 2 bases and J by 7 bases, with 6 bases between. Germline V gene lookup returns CDR1 MNHEY and CDR2 SVGEGT. The CDR3 nucleotides are TGTGCCAGCAGTTACCCGCCCCAGCCCCAGCATTTT. It encodes CASSYPPQPQHF.